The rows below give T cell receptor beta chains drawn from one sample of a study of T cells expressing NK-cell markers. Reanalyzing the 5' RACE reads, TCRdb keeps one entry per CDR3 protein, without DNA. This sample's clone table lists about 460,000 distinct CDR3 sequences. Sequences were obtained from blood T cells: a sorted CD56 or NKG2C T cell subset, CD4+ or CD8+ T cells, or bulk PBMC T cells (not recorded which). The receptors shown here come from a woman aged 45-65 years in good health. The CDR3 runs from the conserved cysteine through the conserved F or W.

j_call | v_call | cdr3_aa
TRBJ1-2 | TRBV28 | CASSREPQRSGYTF
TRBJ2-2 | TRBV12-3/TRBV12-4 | CASRTPGTGELFF
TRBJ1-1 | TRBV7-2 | CASSRGPTNTEAFF
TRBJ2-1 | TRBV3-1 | CASSQVGRSYNEQFF
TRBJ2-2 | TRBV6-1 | CASSARDRFSGELFF
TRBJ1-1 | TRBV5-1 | CASSLELNTEAFF
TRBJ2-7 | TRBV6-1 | CASKGGRADEQYF
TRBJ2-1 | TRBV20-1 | CSARSTHGLGNYNEQFF
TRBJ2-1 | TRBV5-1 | CASSLLFSQGYNEQFF
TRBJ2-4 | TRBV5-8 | CASSLEGRNIQYF
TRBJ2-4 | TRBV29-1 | CSVEGPGLDIQYF
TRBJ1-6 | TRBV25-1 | CASSPSSGTGSGNPLHF
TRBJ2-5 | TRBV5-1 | CASSLGRQGGKETQYF
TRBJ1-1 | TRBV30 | CAWSGETANTEAFF
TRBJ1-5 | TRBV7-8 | CASTKDRGGNQPQHF
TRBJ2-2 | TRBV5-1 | CASRPDGRPTGELFF
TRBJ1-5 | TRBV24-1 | CATSGVGRGAQPQHF
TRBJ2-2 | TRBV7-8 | CASSLVGENTGELFF
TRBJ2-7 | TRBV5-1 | CASNPFGQGSSYEQYF
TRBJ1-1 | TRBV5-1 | CASSLAGGDYTEAFF
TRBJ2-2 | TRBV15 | CATSRDSQGRIGLFF
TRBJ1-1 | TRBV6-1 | CASSETGKAFF
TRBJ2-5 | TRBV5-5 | CASSLAPHRGETQYF
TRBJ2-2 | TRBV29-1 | CSGFWVGTGELFF
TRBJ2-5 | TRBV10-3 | CAIGREQETQYF
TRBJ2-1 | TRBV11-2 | CASSPSGGPHYEQFF
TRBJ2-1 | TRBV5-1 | CASSFAGTSIGQFF
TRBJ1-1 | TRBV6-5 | CASSYLDAPEAFF
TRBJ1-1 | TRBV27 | CASSKDRGTEAFF
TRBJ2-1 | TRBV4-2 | CASSHRSGSLNEQFF
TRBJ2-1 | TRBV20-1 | CSAPGWGRGLYNEQFF